These 30 T cell receptor beta chains came from one sample sequenced in a study of T cells in Graves' hyperthyroidism and ophthalmopathy. RNA transcripts yielded amplified TCR beta CDR3 regions. The primer set for the first-round RT-PCR of the TCR CDR3 was HTBI. TCRdb used MiXCR to reprocess the multiplex PCR reads, holding one entry per CDR3 protein. The repertoire consists of fewer than 700,000 distinct CDR3 sequences, with under 20% occurring once and the leading ten covering 3% to 4%. The sequenced sample consisted of blood. The source is a woman in her 30s with Graves' hyperthyroidism.

The chain is built from TRBV13 and TRBJ2-5; 9 positions match TRBD2. Losses at the gene ends were 5 bases for V and 3 bases for J; bases not matched to a gene: 10. The V gene's germline CDR1 is PRHDT and CDR2 FYEKMQ (reference sequence). The CDR3 covers 16 residues. The CDR3 sequence: CASSILMLAGKETQYF. CDR3 coding DNA: TGTGCCAGCAGCATCCTGATGCTAGCGGGAAAAGAGACCCAGTACTTC.

This clonotype occurred a few times. The gene calls are TRBV13 and TRBJ2-1; tentatively, D is TRBD2 (5 bases). V shed 3 bases and J shed 8 bases, with 14 bases lying between them. The CDR3 has 14 residues. CDR1 and CDR2 (germline): PRHDT, FYEKMQ (reference sequence). The CDR3: CASSLPSPIYEQFF. The CDR3 DNA sequence: TGTGCCAGCAGCTTGCCTAGCCCAATATATGAGCAGTTCTTC.

The V gene is TRBV10-3, the J gene TRBJ1-2; D is unresolved. Between the trimmed V and J ends, which lost 6 bases and 2 bases, there was a span of 19 bases. Germline loops: CDR1 ENHRY, CDR2 SYGVKD. The CDR3 totals 16 residues. The CDR3 nucleotides read TGTGCCATCAGCGGAAATATAGGGAGAGGAAACTATGGCTACACCTTC. Its protein is CAISGNIGRGNYGYTF.

This clonotype was counted many times. The chain employs TRBV11-2 and TRBJ2-1; 8 positions agree with TRBD2. The germline CDR1 and CDR2 sequences are SGHAT and FQNNGV. The CDR3 is made up of 15 amino acids. Trimming cost V 2 bases and J 5 bases; bases outside gene matches: 5. CDR3 residues: CASSLPAGDHNEQFF. The CDR3 DNA is TGTGCCAGCAGCTTACCAGCGGGAGACCACAATGAGCAGTTCTTC.

This clonotype was observed a few times. CDR3 in amino acids: CASSPSTRTDTQYF. The CDR3 region has the DNA TGTGCCAGCAGCCCCTCCACCAGGACAGATACGCAGTATTTT. V usage is TRBV6-1 and J usage is TRBJ2-3; D call uncertain. V was shortened by 6 bases and J by 3 bases, with 13 bases between the two germline ends. This CDR3 is 14 amino acids long. Germline lookup yields CDR1 MNHNS and CDR2 SASEGT.

A few counts support this clonotype. The rearrangement joins TRBV12-3 or TRBV12-4 to TRBJ1-3; TRBD1 might be the D (6 bases). This CDR3 contains 14 residues. V was cut by 7 bases and J by 3 bases, with 13 bases left in between. In nucleotides, the CDR3 is TGTGCCAGCATCCACAGGGAGGTTGGAAACACCATATATTTT. Translating it yields CASIHREVGNTIYF.

In this sample, this clonotype turned up many times. The chain carries TRBV30 and TRBJ1-1; D perhaps matches TRBD1 (5 bases). Trimming removed 5 bases at V and 5 bases at J, with 15 bases between. The CDR3 runs 13 residues. The germline CDR1 and CDR2 sequences are GTSNPN and SVGIG (reference sequence). This CDR3 reads CAWCDGAKTEAFF. The CDR3 DNA sequence: TGTGCCTGGTGTGACGGGGCGAAGACTGAAGCTTTCTTT.

This clonotype was seen repeatedly, ten times or more. V gene TRBV2 combines with J gene TRBJ2-7; tentatively, D is TRBD1 (5 bases). The CDR3 length is 13 residues. CDR1 and CDR2 from the germline V gene are SNHLY and FYNNEI. Trimming stripped 6 bases from V and 0 bases from J, with 9 bases between. The CDR3 DNA follows: TGTGCCAGCAGAGTGACAGTCTCCTACGAGCAGTACTTC. Translated: CASRVTVSYEQYF. The full variable domain, its missing parts supplied by reference TRBV2 and TRBJ2-7, is EPEVTQTPSHQVTQMGQEVILRCVPISNHLYFYWYRQILGQKVEFLVSFYNNEISEKSEIFDDQFSVERPDGSNFTLKIRSTKLEDSAMYFCASRVTVSYEQYFGPGTRLTVT.

This clonotype was picked up many times. The chain employs TRBV2 and TRBJ2-5, with unresolved D. The germline V and J ends were trimmed by 4 bases and 3 bases, with 9 bases remaining between them. CDR3 size: 13 residues. Germline assignment: CDR1 SNHLY and CDR2 FYNNEI. DNA for the CDR3: TGTGCCAGCAGTGTGACGGCAGAAGAGACCCAGTACTTC. It translates to CASSVTAEETQYF.

This clonotype has ten or more counts. The chain is built from TRBV28 and TRBJ2-7; tentative D call: TRBD1 (5 bases). The length of the CDR3 is 15 residues. Between the trimmed V and J ends, which lost 3 bases and 1 base, there was a span of 13 bases. Germline V gene lookup returns CDR1 MDHEN and CDR2 SYDVKM. The CDR3 protein is CASSFQQTGSYEQYF. CDR3 bases: TGTGCCAGCAGTTTTCAACAAACAGGATCCTACGAGCAGTACTTC.

This clonotype was seen at least ten times. The chain has TRBV28 and TRBJ1-1; D gene uncertain. The V and J ends lost 3 bases and 5 bases respectively, with 7 bases between them. Germline CDR1 reads MDHEN; CDR2 reads SYDVKM. This CDR3 is 12 amino acids long. As DNA, the CDR3 is TGTGCCAGCAGTTTGGGAGAGACTGAAGCTTTCTTT. It codes for CASSLGETEAFF.

The chain combines TRBV9 with TRBJ2-5, with D perhaps matching TRBD1 (7 bases). Germline V lookup: CDR1 SGDLS, CDR2 YYNGEE. Trimming shortened V by 0 bases and J by 5 bases, and 14 bases separated the two germline ends. This CDR3 spans 15 amino acids. The DNA for the CDR3 is TGTGCCAGCAGCGTAGCTCAGGGGGGCTGGGAGACCCAGTACTTC. Its translation: CASSVAQGGWETQYF.

This clonotype was recorded a few times. V usage is TRBV29-1 and J usage is TRBJ1-2; 8 bases match TRBD1. The CDR3 is 15 residues long. Germline trimming cut 0 bases from V and 6 bases from J; bases unmatched to any gene: 9. The germline CDR1 and CDR2 sequences are SQVTM and ANQGSEA. This chain's CDR3 is CSVEDAGQVRNGYTF. The CDR3 nucleotides read TGCAGCGTTGAAGACGCGGGACAGGTCCGCAATGGCTACACCTTC.

A word on this clonotype: One base away lies a much larger clone, so this may be a sequencing read error. The chain is built from TRBV28 and TRBJ1-5; D is ambiguous. The V and J ends lost 7 bases and 4 bases respectively, with 8 bases between them. The CDR3 is 12 amino acids. Looked up from germline, CDR1 is MDHEN and CDR2 is SYDVKM. The CDR3 sequence is CASTFGNQPQHF. The CDR3, as DNA: TGTGCCAGCACTTTCGGGAATCAGCCCCAGCATTTT.

The V gene is TRBV5-6, the J gene TRBJ2-7, with D unresolved. V lost 0 bases, J lost 2 bases, and 6 bases lay in between. CDR3 length: 13 amino acids. The germline V gene has CDR1 SGHDT and CDR2 YYEEEE. This CDR3 reads CASSLATPYEQYF. Written as DNA, the CDR3 is TGTGCCAGCAGCTTGGCCACGCCCTACGAGCAGTACTTC.

Ten or more counts support this clonotype. This rearrangement joins TRBV20-1 to TRBJ1-6; D possibly corresponds to TRBD1 (6 bases). Germline loops: CDR1 DFQATT, CDR2 SNEGSKA (reference sequence). With 5 bases removed from V and 6 bases from J, the gap between germline ends came to 11 bases. This CDR3 has 13 amino acids. In DNA, the CDR3 is TGCAGTGCTGAGGGGGTCCCTAATTCACCCCTCCACTTT. Amino acid sequence: CSAEGVPNSPLHF.

There are many counts of this clonotype. V is TRBV11-1 and J is TRBJ2-7; no reliable D call. Trimming cost V 5 bases and J 4 bases, with 15 bases left between them. Germline CDR1 is SGHAT and CDR2 is FQDESV (reference sequence). The CDR3 totals 14 residues. The CDR3 coding sequence is TGTGCCAGCAGCCCCCACGACAAATTTTACGAGCAGTACTTC. Its protein is CASSPHDKFYEQYF. The full variable domain, completed using reference TRBV11-1 and TRBJ2-7, is EAEVAQSPRYKITEKSQAVAFWCDPISGHATLYWYRQILGQGPELLVQFQDESVVDDSQLPKDRFSAERLKGVDSTLKIQPAELGDSAMYLCASSPHDKFYEQYFGPGTRLTVT.

CDR3 sequence reads: CASSTPGLAGGSYNEQFF. In DNA form, the CDR3 reads TGTGCCAGCAGCACTCCGGGACTAGCGGGAGGTTCCTACAATGAGCAGTTCTTC. The rearrangement links TRBV7-9 to TRBJ2-1, with TRBD2 matching over 15 bases. Trimming at V came to 5 bases and at J to 1 base, leaving 6 bases not matched to a gene. The CDR3 is 18 amino acids. CDR1 and CDR2 from the germline V gene are SEHNR and FQNEAQ (reference sequence).

This clonotype came up many times. The rearrangement links TRBV9 to TRBJ2-3; D uncertain. The CDR3 spans 12 residues. The germline V gene encodes CDR1 SGDLS and CDR2 YYNGEE. Trimming shortened V by 0 bases and J by 2 bases, and 1 base separated the two germline ends. The CDR3 coding sequence is TGTGCCAGCAGCGTAGACACAGATACGCAGTATTTT. Its protein is CASSVDTDTQYF.

This clonotype has only a few counts. The chain is built from TRBV20-1 and TRBJ2-5; 9 nucleotides line up with TRBD2. Unmatched junction bases numbered 16, after V lost 6 bases and J lost 2 bases. The germline V gene has CDR1 DFQATT and CDR2 SNEGSKA (reference sequence). The CDR3 runs 17 residues. CDR3 sequence: CSARPGLAGTFQETQYF. The CDR3 DNA reads TGCAGTGCCCGCCCGGGCCTAGCGGGAACCTTTCAAGAGACCCAGTACTTC.

This clonotype was recorded a few times. The chain has TRBV20-1 and TRBJ2-7, with D uncertain. From germline, CDR1 is DFQATT and CDR2 SNEGSKA (reference sequence). The CDR3 runs to 11 residues. Trimming pared 1 base from V and 6 bases from J, leaving 7 bases between. This CDR3 reads CSARVQSEQYF. The CDR3 DNA reads TGCAGTGCTAGAGTACAAAGCGAGCAGTACTTC.

This chain links TRBV12-5 with TRBJ2-7, with 7 positions matching TRBD2. From germline, CDR1 is LGHNT and CDR2 FRNRAP. CDR3 length: 15 amino acids. The ends lost 6 bases at V and 0 bases at J; junction bases unmatched: 8. The CDR3 loop reads CASGWTGGSSYEQYF. As DNA, the CDR3 is TGTGCTAGTGGGTGGACTGGCGGGAGCTCCTACGAGCAGTACTTC.

The chain joins TRBV6-1 to TRBJ1-2; the match to TRBD1 covers 7 bases. Germline V gives CDR1 MNHNS, CDR2 SASEGT. Losses at the gene ends were 6 bases for V and 6 bases for J; bases not matched to a gene: 10. This CDR3 is built from 14 residues. In DNA form, the CDR3 reads TGTGCCAGCAGCCAGGGACAGTCTTGGGATGGCTACACCTTC. Translated: CASSQGQSWDGYTF.

This clonotype was seen at least ten times. The chain uses TRBV28 and TRBJ2-7; 7 bases match TRBD1. CDR3 length: 15 residues. J gave up 4 bases and V 4 bases, and 10 bases lay outside the gene matches. In germline, CDR1 is MDHEN, CDR2 SYDVKM. CDR3 in amino acids: CASSSHRQGGYEQYF. CDR3 nucleotides: TGTGCCAGCAGTTCCCATCGACAGGGTGGATACGAGCAGTACTTC.

This clonotype was counted only a few times. The chain joins TRBV7-9 to TRBJ2-7; weak D call: TRBD1 (7 bases). The CDR3 has 16 residues. V gave up 4 bases and J gave up 7 bases, with 23 bases separating them. Germline assignment: CDR1 SEHNR and CDR2 FQNEAQ (reference sequence). Here the CDR3 DNA reads TGTGCCAGCAGCTCGGGAGAACGACAGGGACGTTGGGAGCAGTACTTC. Protein product: CASSSGERQGRWEQYF.

Many counts were recorded for this clonotype. The chain couples TRBV20-1 to TRBJ1-5; unclear D gene. The germline V gene has CDR1 DFQATT and CDR2 SNEGSKA (reference sequence). Deletions cut 6 bases from V and 11 bases from J, with 26 bases between. This CDR3 has 15 residues. CDR3 nucleotides: TGCAGTGCACCCCAGTCCGGGAAACCTGTTAGGACCCAGCATTTT. Translation gives CSAPQSGKPVRTQHF.

This clonotype was recorded many times. The gene calls are TRBV13 and TRBJ2-1, with TRBD1 matching over 10 bases. V lost 3 bases and J lost 5; bases outside the gene matches: 4. This CDR3 is built from 15 residues. CDR1 and CDR2 (germline): PRHDT, FYEKMQ (reference sequence). CDR3 bases: TGTGCCAGCAGCTTCGCCGGGACAGGGGACAATGAGCAGTTCTTC. It is translated as CASSFAGTGDNEQFF.

This clonotype was observed a few times. The rearrangement links TRBV9 to TRBJ2-5; D gene ambiguous. The germline gives CDR1 SGDLS, CDR2 YYNGEE. The CDR3 is 16 residues long. V shed 2 bases and J shed 3 bases, with 17 bases lying between them. CDR3 region: CASSVGRRSRKETQYF. The CDR3 region has the DNA TGTGCCAGCAGCGTGGGCAGGCGGAGCCGTAAAGAGACCCAGTACTTC.

The chain uses TRBV12-3 or TRBV12-4 and TRBJ1-4, with unresolved D. CDR3 length: 14 amino acids. The ends were cut back, 6 bases at V and 4 bases at J, with 12 bases in the middle. CDR3 protein: CASSPHALNEKLFF. As DNA, the CDR3 is TGTGCCAGCAGCCCACATGCCCTTAATGAAAAACTGTTTTTT.

This chain links TRBV13 with TRBJ2-7, with D unclear. Deletions cut 0 bases from V and 3 bases from J, with 9 bases between. The CDR3 is 14 amino acids. Per the germline V gene, CDR1 is PRHDT and CDR2 is FYEKMQ (reference sequence). The CDR3 sequence: CASSLGVTIYEQYF. The CDR3 DNA reads as TGTGCCAGCAGCTTAGGCGTAACTATCTACGAGCAGTACTTC. The full variable domain, with the rest looked up from reference TRBV13 and TRBJ2-7, is AAGVIQSPRHLIKEKRETATLKCYPIPRHDTVYWYQQGPGQDPQFLISFYEKMQSDKGSIPDRFSAQQFSDYHSELNMSSLELGDSALYFCASSLGVTIYEQYFGPGTRLTVT.